This T cell receptor beta chain was sequenced during a study of T cells in Graves' hyperthyroidism and ophthalmopathy. Overall study findings and caveats: Most thyroid clonotypes with frequency above 0.001 were detected in blood.

Researchers took RNA transcripts and amplified the TCR beta CDR3 regions from them. TCR CDR3 underwent first-round RT-PCR with the HTBI primer set. MiXCR was run by TCRdb on the multiplex PCR reads, yielding one entry per CDR3 protein. This table has a few hundred thousand distinct CDR3 sequences, around 21% appearing once. This clonotype was picked up many times. Antigen specificity is unknown. Per germline, CDR1 MGHDK and CDR2 SYGVNS. V was trimmed by 3 bases and J by 2 bases, leaving 13 bases between them. This CDR3 has 16 residues. The receptor comes from a man younger than 35 with Graves' hyperthyroidism. The gene calls are TRBV25-1 and TRBJ2-2, with D perhaps TRBD2 (6 bases). Sequenced material: blood. CDR3 nucleotide sequence: TGTGCCAGCAGTGAGGTTGCTAGCGCTAACACCGGGGAGCTGTTTTTT. It yields the protein CASSEVASANTGELFF.